This T cell receptor beta chain stems from a study of molecular identifiers for immune sequencing clone quantification. Study outcomes and limitations: Spiked-in Jurkat TCR RNA corresponding to one cell was reported as detectable against 1 million or so naive cells.

TCRdb processed the PCR reads anew with MiXCR; each CDR3 protein has one entry. The sample has about 300,000 distinct CDR3 sequences, around a fifth seen once; the top ten hold approximately 0.84%. Trimming left V 5 bases short and J 1 base short, with 8 bases between. In germline, CDR1 is SGHVS, CDR2 FNYEAQ. This CDR3 is 14 amino acids long. This clonotype was observed many times. Its antigen is not known. Source material: naive CD8+ T cells from blood, with Jurkat cell RNA spiked in. As to subset: FACS-sorted CD8+CD4-CCR7+CD45RA+ naive T cells. The chain is built from TRBV7-6 and TRBJ2-2; D remains unclear. The receptor's source is a human donor in good health. Some libraries in this study had Jurkat cell RNA spiked in. The CDR3 bases are TGTGCCAGCAGCCCTACTTTGAACACCGGGGAGCTGTTTTTT. Residues: CASSPTLNTGELFF.